The rows below give T cell receptor beta chains drawn from one sample of a study of cytomegalovirus exposure and HLA in healthy donors. Libraries were prepared by immunoSEQ multiplex PCR; TCRdb keeps only in-frame clonotypes and omits some of them. The sample gives 150,000 to 200,000 clones, 65% to 80% of which show up once; 2.6% is in the top ten. Material for sequencing was PBMCs. These receptors all come from a woman between 40 and 55 years old in good health and CMV-seropositive. The conserved cysteine and the conserved F or W are not part of the CDR3 here.

V | length | CDR3
TRBV5-4 | 13 | ASSLALAGYNEQF
TRBV7-2 | 13 | ASSAAGTGGGEQY
TRBV7-9 | 14 | ASSAGTSGNQETQY
TRBV29-1 | 11 | SVGQGSGYEQY
TRBV23-1 | 9 | ASSRRFGYT
TRBV5-6 | 11 | ASTYPSSYEQY
TRBV27 | 11 | ASSSTGYDGYT
TRBV2 | 12 | ASSEMGGQEGYT
TRBV2 | 13 | ARQTAPSSGNTIY
TRBV4-1 | 14 | ASSQVTGPSSYEQY
TRBV4-1 | 11 | ASSVSRYNEQF
TRBV7-2 | 14 | ASSFFGGDASSPLH
TRBV25-1 | 12 | ASSVYYADEKLF
TRBV4-2 | 10 | ASSQGQSRKF
TRBV5-1 | 15 | ASSNVPGQGLSTEAF
TRBV29-1 | 16 | SARAREEDHSGANVLT
TRBV10-3 | 11 | AIGGGISDTQY
TRBV4-2 | 11 | ASTGTENTEAF
TRBV6-6 | 13 | ASSYRGQTGNTIY
TRBV28 | 10 | ASSSDTYEQY
TRBV2 | 11 | ASSEAGGEKLF
TRBV4-3 | 15 | ASSQEGLAGGSDTQY
TRBV19 | 14 | ASSTSTGLSSYEQY
TRBV18 | 13 | ASSPPGHPGDIQY
TRBV5-6 | 10 | ASSLPDLTLY
TRBV18 | 12 | ASSPAGVQETQY
TRBV6-1 | 11 | ASRLDRNYGYT
TRBV29-1 | 10 | SVTGQGNTIY